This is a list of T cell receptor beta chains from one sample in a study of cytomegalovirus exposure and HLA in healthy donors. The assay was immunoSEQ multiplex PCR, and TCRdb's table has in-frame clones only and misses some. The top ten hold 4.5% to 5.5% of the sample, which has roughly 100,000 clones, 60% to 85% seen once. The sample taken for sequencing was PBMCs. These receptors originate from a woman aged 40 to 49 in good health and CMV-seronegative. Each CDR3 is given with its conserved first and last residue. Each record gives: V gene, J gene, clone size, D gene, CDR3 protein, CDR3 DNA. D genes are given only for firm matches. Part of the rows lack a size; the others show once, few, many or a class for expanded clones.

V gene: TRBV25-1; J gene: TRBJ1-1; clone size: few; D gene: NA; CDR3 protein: CASRFGMNTEAFF; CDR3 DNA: TGTGCCAGCAGATTCGGGATGAACACTGAAGCTTTCTTT
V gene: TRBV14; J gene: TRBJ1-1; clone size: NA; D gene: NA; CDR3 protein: CASSQMGTGMTEAFF; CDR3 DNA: TGTGCCAGCAGCCAAATGGGAACGGGGATGACTGAAGCTTTCTTT
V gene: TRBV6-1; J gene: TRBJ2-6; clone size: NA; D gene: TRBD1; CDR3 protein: CASSTGAGANVLTF; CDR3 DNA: TGTGCCAGTTCGACAGGGGCTGGGGCCAACGTCCTGACTTTC
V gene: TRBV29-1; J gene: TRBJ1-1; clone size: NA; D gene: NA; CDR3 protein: CSVDTGPNTEAFF; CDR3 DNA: TGCAGCGTTGATACAGGACCGAACACTGAAGCTTTCTTT
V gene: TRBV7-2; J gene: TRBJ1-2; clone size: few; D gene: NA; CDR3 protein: CASSLWGGVGYGYTF; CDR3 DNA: TGTGCCAGCAGCCTATGGGGGGGCGTCGGTTACGGCTACACCTTC
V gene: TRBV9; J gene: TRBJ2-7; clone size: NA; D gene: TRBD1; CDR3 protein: CASSVEGQGFHEQYF; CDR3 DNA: TGTGCCAGCAGCGTAGAGGGACAGGGCTTCCACGAGCAGTACTTC
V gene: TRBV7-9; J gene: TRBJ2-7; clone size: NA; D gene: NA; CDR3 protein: CASTEISGRGIGYEQYF; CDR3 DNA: TGTGCCAGCACAGAGATTTCAGGCCGGGGGATCGGCTACGAGCAGTACTTC
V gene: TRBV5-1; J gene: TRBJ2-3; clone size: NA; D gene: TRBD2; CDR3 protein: CASSLGTSGGLDTQYF; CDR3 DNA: TGCGCCAGCAGCCTCGGGACTAGCGGGGGCCTCGATACGCAGTATTTT
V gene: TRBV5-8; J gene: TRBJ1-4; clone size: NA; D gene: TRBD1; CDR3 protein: CASSLGTGVTNEKLFF; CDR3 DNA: TGTGCCAGCAGCCTGGGGACAGGGGTAACTAATGAAAAACTGTTTTTT
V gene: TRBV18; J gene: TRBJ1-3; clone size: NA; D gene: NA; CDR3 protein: CASSPTQSGNTIYF; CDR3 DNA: TGTGCCAGCTCACCAACCCAGTCTGGAAACACCATATATTTT
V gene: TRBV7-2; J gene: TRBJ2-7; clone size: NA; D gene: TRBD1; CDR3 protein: CASSPLQGAGEQYF; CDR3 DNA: TGTGCCAGCAGCCCACTACAGGGGGCGGGCGAGCAGTACTTC
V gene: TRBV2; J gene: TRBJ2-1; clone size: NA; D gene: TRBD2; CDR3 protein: CASSGTSYRNEQFF; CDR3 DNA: TGTGCCAGCAGTGGGACTAGCTATCGCAATGAGCAGTTCTTC
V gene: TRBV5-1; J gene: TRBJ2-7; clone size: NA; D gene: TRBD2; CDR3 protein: CASSLTLAGGHEQYF; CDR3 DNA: TGCGCCAGCAGCTTAACCCTAGCGGGGGGCCACGAGCAGTACTTC
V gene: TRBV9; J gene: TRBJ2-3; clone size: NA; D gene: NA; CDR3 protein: CASSAAGDTQYF; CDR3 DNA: TGTGCCAGCAGCGCCGCCGGAGATACGCAGTATTTT
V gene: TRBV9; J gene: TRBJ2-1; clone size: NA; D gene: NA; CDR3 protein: CASSVDEGRIPNNEQFF; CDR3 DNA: TGTGCCAGCAGCGTAGATGAGGGCCGTATTCCCAACAATGAGCAGTTCTTC
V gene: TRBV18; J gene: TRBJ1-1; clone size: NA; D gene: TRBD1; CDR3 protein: CASPPPGQRNTEAFF; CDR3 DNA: TGTGCCAGCCCACCGCCGGGACAGAGGAACACTGAAGCTTTCTTT
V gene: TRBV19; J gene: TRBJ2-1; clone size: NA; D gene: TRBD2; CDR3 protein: CASRTSGGRSEQFF; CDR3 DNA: TGTGCCAGTAGGACTAGCGGGGGGAGGTCTGAGCAGTTCTTC
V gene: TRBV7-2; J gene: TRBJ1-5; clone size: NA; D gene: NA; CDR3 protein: CASSLAGGNNQPQHF; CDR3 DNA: TGTGCCAGCAGCTTAGCGGGGGGTAACAATCAGCCCCAGCATTTT
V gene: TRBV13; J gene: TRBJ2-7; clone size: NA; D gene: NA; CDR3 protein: CASSFLSTGEQYF; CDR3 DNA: TGTGCCAGCAGCTTTCTGTCCACAGGTGAGCAGTACTTC
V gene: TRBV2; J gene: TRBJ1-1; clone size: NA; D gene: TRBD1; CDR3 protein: CASGTGWGNTEAFF; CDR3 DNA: TGTGCCAGCGGGACAGGGTGGGGTAACACTGAAGCTTTCTTT
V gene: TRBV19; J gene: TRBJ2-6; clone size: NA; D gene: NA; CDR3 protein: CASTGSGANVLTF; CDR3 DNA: TGTGCCAGTACCGGTTCTGGGGCCAACGTCCTGACTTTC